The next 20 T cell receptor beta chains were all read from a single sample in a study of cytomegalovirus exposure and HLA in healthy donors (dated by TCRdb to the late 2010s). Library preparation used the immunoSEQ multiplex PCR assay. For the multiplex PCR, a mixture combining 60 forward primers for TCR Vbeta segments and 13 reverse primers for TCR Jbeta segments was used. TCRdb provides this immuneACCESS table in a form limited to in-frame rearrangements. Some clones are lacking; in checked studies, under half of them reflect an unresolved V gene, and why the rest are absent is not known. The sample table holds 150,000 to 200,000 clones, of which roughly four fifths were seen once. 1.5% to 2% of the sample goes to the ten largest clones. The sequenced sample consisted of PBMCs. These receptors were taken from a man between 25 and 39 years old in good health and CMV-seronegative.

In regard to this clone: Other DNA sequences in the same sample also yield this CDR3. The chain is built from TRBV5-4 and TRBJ2-7, with 14 positions matching TRBD2. Germline V lookup: CDR1 SGHNT, CDR2 YYREEE (reference sequence). This CDR3 has 17 residues. Losses at the gene ends were 3 bases for V and 2 bases for J; bases not matched to a gene: 7. CDR3 sequence (DNA): TGTGCCAGCAGCTCCGGGACTAGCGGGGGTATCGCCTACGAGCAGTACTTC. Translated: CASSSGTSGGIAYEQYF. The full variable domain, with the rest looked up from reference TRBV5-4 and TRBJ2-7, is ETGVTQSPTHLIKTRGQQVTLRCSSQSGHNTVSWYQQALGQGPQFIFQYYREEENGRGNFPPRFSGLQFPNYSSELNVNALELDDSALYLCASSSGTSGGIAYEQYFGPGTRLTVT.

This chain connects TRBV5-4 to TRBJ2-7; 13 bases are shared with TRBD2. The CDR3 has 13 residues. Germline V gene data show CDR1 as SGHNT and CDR2 as YYREEE (reference sequence). With V trimmed by 7 bases and J by 5 bases, 3 bases remained unmatched. CDR3: CASRTSGSHEQYF. CDR3 in DNA: TGTGCCAGCCGGACTAGCGGGAGCCACGAGCAGTACTTC.

The chain links TRBV5-1 to TRBJ2-7, with 10 bases that match TRBD1. This CDR3 region has 15 residues. Germline assignment: CDR1 SGHRS and CDR2 YFSETQ. J lost 2 bases, V lost 4 bases, and 6 bases had no gene match. The CDR3 is CASSPRTGGPYEQYF. The CDR3 coding sequence is TGCGCCAGCAGCCCGCGGACAGGGGGGCCCTACGAGCAGTACTTC.

V and J are TRBV20-1 and TRBJ2-7; TRBD2 is a possible D gene (5 bases). Deletions cut 0 bases from V and 11 bases from J, with 11 bases between. The CDR3 covers 11 residues. CDR1 and CDR2 from the germline V gene are DFQATT and SNEGSKA (reference sequence). CDR3 region: CSARDGSREYF. The CDR3 DNA sequence: TGCAGTGCTAGAGATGGCTCGAGGGAGTACTTC.

CDR3 amino acids: CASSTSGRNHEQFF. CDR3 in DNA: TGTGCCAGCAGCACCAGCGGGAGAAACCATGAGCAGTTCTTC. This rearrangement joins TRBV14 to TRBJ2-1; 8 nucleotides match TRBD2. The trim removed 5 bases at V and 8 bases at J, leaving 8 bases unmatched. Per germline, CDR1 SGHDN and CDR2 FVKESK. The CDR3 totals 14 residues.

The chain is built from TRBV7-9 and TRBJ1-2; 9 bases align to TRBD1. The trim removed 8 bases at V and 8 bases at J, leaving 27 bases unmatched. The CDR3 consists of 19 residues. Germline V CDR1 and CDR2: SEHNR, FQNEAQ (reference sequence). CDR3 protein: CASRLRGQGTEGTTGGYTF. The CDR3 nucleotides read TGTGCCAGCCGACTTCGGGGACAGGGTACGGAGGGGACAACTGGGGGCTACACCTTC.

The gene calls are TRBV25-1 and TRBJ2-5; 7 bases match TRBD2. Looked up from germline, CDR1 is MGHDK and CDR2 is SYGVNS. The CDR3 is made up of 15 amino acids. The trim removed 5 bases at V and 5 bases at J, leaving 11 bases unmatched. The CDR3 is CASSPGGLEGETQYF. CDR3 coding DNA: TGTGCCAGCAGTCCCGGGGGGTTAGAAGGGGAGACCCAGTACTTC.

This clone was observed a few times. The chain links TRBV2 to TRBJ1-5; D gene unclear. The CDR3 totals 15 residues. CDR1 is SNHLY and CDR2 is FYNNEI in the germline V gene. V was pared by 5 bases and J by 10 bases, with 21 bases between. The CDR3 loop is CASSPVDSISGPQHF. For the CDR3, the DNA is TGTGCCAGCAGTCCAGTGGACTCGATCTCGGGTCCCCAGCATTTT.

The chain recombines TRBV5-1 with TRBJ1-2; 9 nucleotides line up with TRBD1. J gave up 8 bases and V 2 bases, and 4 bases lay outside the gene matches. The CDR3 length is 13 residues. CDR1 SGHRS and CDR2 YFSETQ come from the germline V gene. CDR3: CASSFTGGGGYTF. The CDR3 nucleotides are TGCGCCAGCAGCTTTACAGGGGGCGGGGGCTACACCTTC.

The chain employs TRBV7-9 and TRBJ1-1, with D possibly matching TRBD1 (6 bases). From germline, CDR1 is SEHNR and CDR2 FQNEAQ (reference sequence). The CDR3 is 15 residues long. Trimming left V 2 bases short and J 3 bases short, with 13 bases between. The CDR3 reads CASSLPGTSHTEAFF. The CDR3 DNA reads as TGTGCCAGCAGCTTACCTGGGACATCCCACACTGAAGCTTTCTTT.

CDR3 nucleotides: TGTGCCAGCAGTTACGACGGGACACATATGAACACTGAAGCTTTCTTT. It encodes CASSYDGTHMNTEAFF. V usage is TRBV6-5 and J usage is TRBJ1-1, with D maybe TRBD1 (6 bases). The V end lost 2 bases, the J end lost 0 bases, and 13 bases lay between the germline ends. This CDR3 has 16 amino acids. The V gene's germline CDR1 is MNHEY and CDR2 SVGAGI.

This chain joins TRBV4-2 and TRBJ2-5; D is possibly TRBD2 (5 bases). The germline CDR1 and CDR2 sequences are LGHNA and YNFKEQ. CDR3 length: 15 residues. Trimming pared 1 base from V and 0 bases from J, leaving 9 bases between. CDR3 in DNA: TGTGCCAGCAGCCAAGTAACTAGGGACCAAGAGACCCAGTACTTC. Encoded protein: CASSQVTRDQETQYF.

This clone was seen a handful of times. This chain links TRBV28 with TRBJ2-2; 11 nucleotides line up with TRBD2. Germline V CDR1 and CDR2: MDHEN, SYDVKM. V dropped 4 bases and J dropped 0; count of bases not matched to a gene: 7. There are 18 residues in the CDR3. The DNA of the CDR3 is TGTGCCAGCAGTTCAGGACTAGCGGGTGCCGCGAACACCGGGGAGCTGTTTTTT. Translating gives CASSSGLAGAANTGELFF. Looking up the rest from reference TRBV28 and TRBJ2-2 gives the full variable domain: DVKVTQSSRYLVKRTGEKVFLECVQDMDHENMFWYRQDPGLGLRLIYFSYDVKMKEKGDIPEGYSVSREKKERFSLILESASTNQTSMYLCASSSGLAGAANTGELFFGEGSRLTVL.

This clone was counted only a few times. This chain links TRBV28 with TRBJ2-1; TRBD2 matches 13 bases. The junction had 0 bases not matched to a gene; V was cut back by 3 bases and J by 7 bases. The CDR3 consists of 14 residues. Germline lookup yields CDR1 MDHEN and CDR2 SYDVKM. The CDR3 DNA follows: TGTGCCAGCAGTTTGGGACTAGCGGGAAATGAGCAGTTCTTC. Its protein product is CASSLGLAGNEQFF.

This chain links TRBV7-2 with TRBJ2-2; 15 positions agree with TRBD2. J gave up 5 bases and V 2 bases, and 9 bases lay outside the gene matches. This CDR3 is built from 19 residues. The germline V gene has CDR1 SGHTA and CDR2 FQGNSA. CDR3 sequence reads: CASSLSRTSGRAGTGELFF. CDR3 coding DNA: TGTGCCAGCAGCTTATCACGGACTAGCGGGAGGGCGGGGACCGGGGAGCTGTTTTTT.

This chain uses TRBV5-6 with TRBJ2-1; TRBD1 matches 9 bases. Looked up from germline, CDR1 is SGHDT and CDR2 is YYEEEE. The CDR3 covers 16 residues. Losses at the gene ends were 3 bases for V and 2 bases for J; bases not matched to a gene: 6. CDR3 in DNA: TGTGCCAGCAGCTGGAGGGACAGGGCGGCCTACAATGAGCAGTTCTTC. This gives the protein CASSWRDRAAYNEQFF.

This rearrangement joins TRBV18 to TRBJ1-5, with D uncertain. From germline, CDR1 is KGHSH and CDR2 LQKENI. This CDR3 is 13 amino acids long. Trimming took 2 bases from V and 4 from J, leaving 6 bases between them. The CDR3 DNA follows: TGTGCCAGCTCACCAGTAGAAAATCAGCCCCAGCATTTT. This translates into CASSPVENQPQHF.

The V gene is TRBV23-1, the J gene TRBJ1-1, with D hard to call. TRBV23-1 is an ORF, with its function uncertain. The CDR3 is 14 residues long. Trimming cost V 1 base and J 4 bases, with 10 bases left between them. The DNA of the CDR3 is TGCGCCAGCAGTCAATGGGCCAGTTTCACTGAAGCTTTCTTT. Translating it yields CASSQWASFTEAFF.

This rearrangement joins TRBV7-9 to TRBJ1-1; 11 bases match TRBD1. Looked up from germline, CDR1 is SEHNR and CDR2 is FQNEAQ (reference sequence). The CDR3 is made up of 17 amino acids. The junction had 5 bases not matched to a gene; V was cut back by 1 base and J by 1 base. CDR3 DNA: TGTGCCAGCAGCTTAGTAGGGACAGGGGGACGGAACACTGAAGCTTTCTTT. Translation gives CASSLVGTGGRNTEAFF.

This clone came up a few times. The chain carries TRBV19 and TRBJ1-5; 7 bases are shared with TRBD1. The J segment lost 4 bases and the V segment lost 1 base, leaving 4 bases of the junction unmatched. Germline V gives CDR1 LNHDA, CDR2 SQIVND (reference sequence). CDR3 size: 15 residues. The CDR3 DNA sequence: TGTGCCAGTAGTATAGGGGACAGAGGGAATCAGCCCCAGCATTTT. This sequence encodes CASSIGDRGNQPQHF.